This T cell receptor (beta chain) derives from a study of shared clonotypes between healthy human individuals. Study summary: CD4 naive and memory got three plates each, CD8 naive two, CD8 memory one.

Trimming stripped 2 bases from V and 3 bases from J, with 5 bases between. From germline, CDR1 is MDHEN and CDR2 SYDVKM. CDR3 size: 12 residues. Once extracted for a subset, genomic DNA was divided evenly among several immunoSEQ plates. Template for every sorted-subset replicate PCR totaled roughly 210 ng DNA, 25,000 to 35,000 T cell genomes. Generated by immunoSEQ multiplex PCR, the TCRdb table keeps only in-frame clones and is missing some. The data contain around 2.5 million clones, roughly 93% of them singletons. In the case of this clone: The sample has other DNA sequences that encode this CDR3 too.

The chain is built from TRBV28 and TRBJ2-7; D uncertain. The receptor was isolated from a man between 18 and 29 years old in good health. Some clones in this sample may be carry-over from other donors' samples. The specimen was naive CD4+ T cells from PBMCs. The subset was: CD45RA+ positively selected. The CDR3 loop is CASSLLYYEQYF. DNA for the CDR3: TGTGCCAGCAGTTTACTTTACTACGAGCAGTACTTC.